Reported below is one T cell receptor beta chain. The specificity of this receptor is unknown. No base-level quality is on record; no much larger clone is a single base apart. This record comes from a study of blood T cell repertoires in COVID-19 (dated by TCRdb to about 2020). General notes on the study: Samples from collaborators originated in the United States, Italy and Spain and spanned both the acute and convalescent phases of COVID-19. The material from the prospective study consisted of cDNA or gDNA derived from T cells, B-cell-depleted T cells, or PBMCs. Deeply sampled blood TCRbeta repertoires from subjects exposed to, actively infected with, or recovered from COVID-19 were included in the dataset. A freely available public database, intended as a resource for researchers studying the immune response to SARS-CoV-2, is where the repertoires were released. The samples were drawn from the first 160 participants of the ongoing ImmuneRACE study and from 1,254 subjects provided by 6 global collaborators. Sample metadata almost always included a de-identified subject ID, COVID-19 status, age in years and sex. Where available, HLA class I and class II types were obtained from metadata supplied by the sample provider rather than from assay-based typing.

Trimming removed 1 base from V and 11 bases from J; the gene matches leave 1 base unexplained. From the cysteine through the phenylalanine, the CDR3 covers 12 amino acids. Of all the DNA, just the CDR3 is kept, 36 bases in frame from base 1. General findings and caveats noted by the study authors: The quantity of clinical and demographic metadata differed by source and by participant and was supplied without curation.

Each collaborating institution followed its own protocols to collect whole blood in K2EDTA tubes. For TCRbeta analysis, collaborators shipped samples as frozen whole blood, isolated PBMCs, or DNA extracted from either of those sample types. TCRbeta CDR3 regions were amplified from genomic DNA using the immunoSEQ Assay, a bias-controlled multiplex PCR. In the original analysis: Nucleated cell counts per sample were estimated from amplification of reference gene primers within the assay. To quantify the absolute abundance of each unique TCRbeta CDR3 rearrangement, sequence reads were collapsed and filtered. Productive Simpson clonality was computed per sample as the square root of Simpson's diversity index over productive rearrangements. In TCRdb, the immuneACCESS table is reduced to in-frame sequences with V and J assigned. These tables do not hold every clone; where another copy was compared, an unresolved V gene accounts for under half, and the others remain unexplained. That table supplies the V and J calls and clone size; D and trimming were determined from the DNA. The sample table lists around 250,000 clones, over 75% of them with a count of one. Together, the top ten hold approximately 0.7% of the sample.

This receptor was obtained from a human donor in a cohort sampled during active COVID-19. The V gene is TRBV12-3 or TRBV12-4 and the J gene is TRBJ1-1, with TRBD1 identical over 10 junction bases. Sequencing input: peripheral blood. The CDR3 corresponds to CASSLGDRGAFF. The DNA sequence reads TGTGCCAGCAGTTTAGGGGACAGGGGTGCTTTCTTT.